The 30 T cell receptor beta chains below were found in one sample sequenced in a study of cytomegalovirus exposure and HLA in healthy donors. The PCR had 60 Vbeta and 13 Jbeta primers. Assay used: immunoSEQ multiplex PCR; TCRdb lists only in-frame clones, some missing. The profile shows under 150,000 clones, around three quarters of them singletons. The source material was PBMCs. Receptors originate from a man between 18 and 29 years old in good health and CMV-seronegative.

This clone has a single count. The gene calls are TRBV4-2 and TRBJ2-2, with D unresolved. V lost 1 base, J lost 3 bases, and 6 bases lay in between. The CDR3 loop spans 14 amino acids. Germline assignment: CDR1 LGHNA and CDR2 YNFKEQ. CDR3 residues: CASSQVLHTGELFF. CDR3 DNA: TGTGCCAGCAGCCAAGTTCTACACACCGGGGAGCTGTTTTTT.

This clone occurred once. The chain combines TRBV7-2 with TRBJ2-7; 7 nucleotides match TRBD1. The germline V gene has CDR1 SGHTA and CDR2 FQGNSA. The CDR3 totals 14 residues. J lost 5 bases, V lost 5 bases, and 9 bases had no gene match. CDR3 DNA sequence: TGTGCCAGCAGCACAGGAGACAGGGAAGACGAGCAGTACGTC. It yields the protein CASSTGDREDEQYV.

This chain joins TRBV19 and TRBJ1-5; the match to TRBD1 covers 7 bases. The ends lost 10 bases at V and 5 bases at J; junction bases unmatched: 8. This CDR3 is built from 13 residues. Per germline, CDR1 LNHDA and CDR2 SQIVND (reference sequence). The CDR3 nucleotides read TGTGCCACTAGATGGGACAGCTATCAGCCCCAGCATTTT. Its protein product is CATRWDSYQPQHF.

The chain couples TRBV6-5 to TRBJ2-1; 7 positions match TRBD2. V lost 0 bases and J lost 9; bases outside the gene matches: 8. Looked up from germline, CDR1 is MNHEY and CDR2 is SVGAGI. The CDR3 consists of 15 residues. This chain's CDR3 is CASSYSRRERSEQFF. The DNA of the CDR3 is TGTGCCAGCAGTTACTCGAGGCGGGAGAGAAGTGAGCAGTTCTTC.

This chain joins TRBV11-2 and TRBJ2-5, with 10 bases that match TRBD2. Germline V gene lookup returns CDR1 SGHAT and CDR2 FQNNGV. The CDR3 sequence is 15 residues long. After removal of 1 base from V and 5 bases from J, the junction contained 4 bases not matched to a gene. CDR3: CASSLVRAGGETQYF. In nucleotides, the CDR3 is TGTGCCAGCAGCTTAGTTCGAGCGGGAGGGGAGACCCAGTACTTC.

This clone was seen only once. This chain connects TRBV5-4 to TRBJ2-2; 9 bases fit TRBD2. The CDR3 is 15 amino acids. Germline V lookup: CDR1 SGHNT, CDR2 YYREEE (reference sequence). Trimming took 4 bases from V and 4 from J; bases not matched to a gene: 5. The CDR3 reads CASSQTSGFTGELFF. CDR3 nucleotide sequence: TGTGCCAGCAGCCAGACTAGCGGATTCACCGGGGAGCTGTTTTTT.

The chain links TRBV10-3 to TRBJ1-2; 7 positions match TRBD1. V lost 6 bases and J lost 2; bases outside the gene matches: 3. Germline lookup yields CDR1 ENHRY and CDR2 SYGVKD. The CDR3 is made up of 13 amino acids. The CDR3 sequence: CAISSDRNYGYTF. Written as DNA, the CDR3 is TGTGCCATCAGCTCGGACAGGAACTATGGCTACACCTTC.

This clone was found once. This sequence joins TRBV9 and TRBJ1-5; D might be TRBD1 (5 bases). Germline CDR1 is SGDLS and CDR2 is YYNGEE. CDR3 length equals 12 residues. V was cut by 3 bases and J by 9 bases, with 10 bases left in between. The CDR3 region is CASSGGSWPQHF. CDR3 sequence (DNA): TGTGCCAGCAGCGGGGGCTCTTGGCCCCAGCATTTT.

This sequence joins TRBV10-3 and TRBJ2-7, with 8 bases fitting TRBD2. V gave up 0 bases and J gave up 4 bases; unmatched junction bases: 8. The CDR3 length is 16 residues. Germline V gene lookup returns CDR1 ENHRY and CDR2 SYGVKD. CDR3 coding DNA: TGTGCCATCAGTGAGTCGAGCGGGAGAGGAGGGTACGAGCAGTACGTC. Translated: CAISESSGRGGYEQYV.

The chain combines TRBV6-1 with TRBJ1-5; D is perhaps TRBD1 (5 bases). Per germline, CDR1 MNHNS and CDR2 SASEGT. The CDR3 is made up of 15 amino acids. V lost 8 bases, J lost 1 base, and 15 bases lay in between. The CDR3 region is CASSGGGLSNQPQHF. The CDR3 DNA follows: TGTGCCAGCTCCGGGGGGGGGTTAAGCAATCAGCCCCAGCATTTT.

This chain joins TRBV5-6 and TRBJ2-1; a weak D match, TRBD1 (5 bases). The CDR3 loop spans 14 amino acids. V lost 0 bases to trimming and J lost 2 bases, with 6 bases between them. CDR1 is SGHDT, CDR2 YYEEEE, per germline. The DNA for the CDR3 is TGTGCCAGCAGCTTGGAGGGGACCTACAATGAGCAGTTCTTC. It codes for CASSLEGTYNEQFF. Supplemented by reference TRBV5-6 and TRBJ2-1, the full variable domain reads DAGVTQSPTHLIKTRGQQVTLRCSPKSGHDTVSWYQQALGQGPQFIFQYYEEEERQRGNFPDRFSGHQFPNYSSELNVNALLLGDSALYLCASSLEGTYNEQFFGPGTRLTVL.

The rearrangement links TRBV10-3 to TRBJ2-5; 7 bases are a match to TRBD2. Gene TRBJ2-7 matches the end of the DNA better, so the J call may be wrong. CDR1 ENHRY and CDR2 SYGVKD come from the germline V gene. The CDR3 runs 17 residues. CDR3 DNA sequence: TGTGCCATCAGGGCCCTCGTTGGGGGGGGGTCTGTCTACGAGCAGTACTTC. Protein sequence: CAIRALVGGGSVYEQYF.

The V call is TRBV30, the J call TRBJ2-7; 9 bases map to TRBD2. V dropped 1 base and J dropped 0; count of bases not matched to a gene: 1. CDR1 is GTSNPN and CDR2 is SVGIG in the germline V gene (reference sequence). The CDR3 is 14 residues long. In DNA form, the CDR3 reads TGTGCCTGGAGTGAAGCGGGGGGCTCCTACGAGCAGTACGTC. Amino acid sequence: CAWSEAGGSYEQYV.

The chain combines TRBV4-2 with TRBJ2-1, with D possibly TRBD1 on 6 matching bases. The V and J ends lost 1 base and 7 bases respectively, with 14 bases between them. Looked up from germline, CDR1 is LGHNA and CDR2 is YNFKEQ. The CDR3 has 15 residues. CDR3 DNA sequence: TGTGCCAGCAGCCAAGGCGCGTCACAGGGAAATGAGCAGTTCTTC. Translating it yields CASSQGASQGNEQFF.

The gene calls are TRBV6-5 and TRBJ1-5, with TRBD1 as a possible D gene (6 bases). The CDR3 has 15 residues. CDR1 and CDR2 from the germline V gene are MNHEY and SVGAGI. Trimming removed 7 bases at V and 0 bases at J, with 13 bases between. The CDR3 region is CASNRAPDSNQPQHF. In DNA, the CDR3 is TGTGCCAGCAACAGGGCCCCGGATAGCAATCAGCCCCAGCATTTT.

This chain uses TRBV2 with TRBJ2-2; D possibly corresponds to TRBD1 (5 bases). The CDR3 is 15 amino acids. V was cut by 2 bases and J by 6 bases, with 13 bases left in between. Per germline, CDR1 SNHLY and CDR2 FYNNEI. The CDR3 region is CASSEQGRVAGELFF. DNA for the CDR3: TGTGCCAGCAGTGAACAGGGTAGAGTGGCCGGGGAGCTGTTTTTT.

This clone was picked up a small number of times. The chain is built from TRBV6-1 and TRBJ1-5, with TRBD1 as a possible D gene (5 bases). Germline V gene sequence: CDR1 MNHNS, CDR2 SASEGT. V lost 5 bases and J 7 bases, leaving 18 bases between the germline ends. The CDR3 loop spans 15 amino acids. CDR3 in DNA: TGTGCCAGCAGTTCGTCTCTCCAGGGAAGGCAGCCCCAGCATTTT. Its translation: CASSSSLQGRQPQHF.

The chain employs TRBV6-1 and TRBJ1-2; TRBD1 matches at 8 bases. The trim removed 3 bases at V and 4 bases at J, leaving 7 bases unmatched. Per germline, CDR1 MNHNS and CDR2 SASEGT. The CDR3 is made up of 15 amino acids. CDR3 in amino acids: CASSEGGTGTYGYTF. CDR3 coding DNA: TGTGCCAGCAGTGAGGGGGGGACAGGTACCTATGGCTACACCTTC.

The V call is TRBV25-1, the J call TRBJ2-5, with 11 bases identical to TRBD2. CDR1 and CDR2 (germline): MGHDK, SYGVNS. V lost 6 bases and J lost 0; bases outside the gene matches: 3. This CDR3 comprises 15 residues. The DNA for the CDR3 is TGTGCCAGCAGGCAGACTAGCGGGAACCAAGAGACCCAGTACTTC. Residues: CASRQTSGNQETQYF.

V is TRBV25-1 and J is TRBJ2-3; no clear D gene. This CDR3 region has 13 residues. Germline V gene sequence: CDR1 MGHDK, CDR2 SYGVNS. V gave up 4 bases and J gave up 0 bases, with 5 bases separating them. The DNA for the CDR3 is TGTGCCAGCAGTGGGCCTAGCACAGATACGCAGTATTTT. Protein: CASSGPSTDTQYF.

The genes are TRBV5-1 and TRBJ1-1; 8 bases fit TRBD1. V was pared by 0 bases and J by 0 bases, with 4 bases of the junction left unmatched. In germline, CDR1 is SGHRS, CDR2 YFSETQ. The CDR3 runs 16 residues. CDR3 sequence reads: CASSLAWTGLNTEAFF. The CDR3 DNA reads as TGCGCCAGCAGCTTGGCTTGGACAGGGTTGAACACTGAAGCTTTCTTT.

The rearrangement links TRBV7-2 to TRBJ2-4; D is undetermined. The length of the CDR3 is 15 residues. Germline V gives CDR1 SGHTA, CDR2 FQGNSA. V gave up 1 base and J gave up 1 base, with 8 bases separating them. The DNA for the CDR3 is TGTGCCAGCAGCTTAGGCGGAGCGGCCAAAAACATTCAGTACTTC. Residues: CASSLGGAAKNIQYF. Full variable domain (missing parts from reference TRBV7-2 and TRBJ2-4): GAGVSQSPSNKVTEKGKDVELRCDPISGHTALYWYRQSLGQGLEFLIYFQGNSAPDKSGLPSDRFSAERTGGSVSTLTIQRTQQEDSAVYLCASSLGGAAKNIQYFGAGTRLSVL.

The rearrangement links TRBV18 to TRBJ1-2; the D is unclear. The CDR3 has 14 amino acids. Germline-derived CDR1 and CDR2 are KGHSH and LQKENI. V dropped 1 base and J dropped 4 bases, with 10 bases sitting between them. The CDR3 reads CASSPQEVSYGYTF. CDR3 sequence (DNA): TGTGCCAGCTCACCACAGGAGGTTAGCTATGGCTACACCTTC.

This clone was seen only once. V gene TRBV6-1 combines with J gene TRBJ2-1; D call uncertain. This CDR3 spans 13 amino acids. CDR1 MNHNS and CDR2 SASEGT come from the germline V gene. Trimming shortened V by 6 bases and J by 9 bases, and 15 bases separated the two germline ends. The CDR3 protein is CASRATPLGEQFF. The CDR3 region has the DNA TGTGCCAGCAGGGCGACACCTCTGGGTGAGCAGTTCTTC.

This clone was seen a handful of times. V usage is TRBV10-3 and J usage is TRBJ1-2, with a possible D match to TRBD1 (6 bases). This CDR3 is 15 amino acids long. V was cut by 0 bases and J by 5 bases, with 13 bases left in between. From germline, CDR1 is ENHRY and CDR2 SYGVKD. The chain's CDR3 is CAISESTVQGYGYTF. CDR3 bases: TGTGCCATCAGTGAGTCGACGGTTCAGGGGTATGGCTACACCTTC.

This chain uses TRBV4-3 with TRBJ1-4, with a possible D match to TRBD1 (5 bases). The CDR3 totals 16 residues. CDR1 is LGHNA and CDR2 is YSLEER in the germline V gene. Trimming removed 0 bases at V and 14 bases at J, with 22 bases between. The CDR3 DNA reads TGCGCCAGCAGCCAAGATCGTCTAGGGGCCACGACAAATCTGTTTTTT. Protein: CASSQDRLGATTNLFF.

The genes are TRBV19 and TRBJ2-2; D perhaps matches TRBD2 (6 bases). Germline CDR1 is LNHDA and CDR2 is SQIVND (reference sequence). Between the trimmed V and J ends, which lost 5 bases and 1 base, there was a span of 11 bases. The CDR3 has 15 residues. This chain's CDR3 is CASSRGTQNTGELFF. In DNA form, the CDR3 reads TGTGCCAGTAGTCGCGGGACTCAGAACACCGGGGAGCTGTTTTTT.

The V gene is TRBV18, the J gene TRBJ2-1, with D possibly TRBD1 on 5 matching bases. This CDR3 has 15 amino acids. V was pared by 0 bases and J by 7 bases, with 13 bases between. Germline CDR1 KGHSH, CDR2 LQKENI. The CDR3 bases are TGTGCCAGCTCACCACCGTCAGGGCCCTTGAATGAGCAGTTCTTC. Translation: CASSPPSGPLNEQFF.

This clone came up a few times. The V call is TRBV6-5, the J call TRBJ2-7; the D gene is possibly TRBD2 (5 bases). V dropped 4 bases and J dropped 3 bases, with 13 bases sitting between them. Germline values: CDR1 MNHEY, CDR2 SVGAGI. This CDR3 is built from 14 residues. The CDR3 loop is CASSFSSGNYEQYF. CDR3 bases: TGTGCCAGCAGTTTTAGCTCCGGGAACTACGAGCAGTACTTC.

V gene TRBV2 combines with J gene TRBJ2-3; D not certain. This CDR3 has 14 amino acids. Germline loops: CDR1 SNHLY, CDR2 FYNNEI. Trimming removed 7 bases at V and 0 bases at J, with 11 bases between. The CDR3 spells CASNEVFSTDTQYF. For the CDR3, the DNA is TGTGCCAGCAACGAGGTCTTTAGCACAGATACGCAGTATTTT. Based on the CDR3 plus reference TRBV2 and TRBJ2-3, the full variable domain is EPEVTQTPSHQVTQMGQEVILRCVPISNHLYFYWYRQILGQKVEFLVSFYNNEISEKSEIFDDQFSVERPDGSNFTLKIRSTKLEDSAMYFCASNEVFSTDTQYFGPGTRLTVL.